The text below deals with one TCR beta chain. V was shortened by 4 bases and J by 6 bases, with 16 bases between the two germline ends. The CDR3 covers 15 residues. Germline V gene lookup returns CDR1 SGHVS and CDR2 FQNEAQ. This sample is drawn from a study of blood T cell repertoires in COVID-19. Cohort 3 recovered donors had two negative PCRs, clearance, or symptom resolution. Assay: immunoSEQ multiplex PCR; the TCRdb copy retains only in-frame clones and omits some. The table includes roughly 190,000 clones, approximately 84% detected once. The chain joins TRBV7-8 to TRBJ1-5, with a tentative D call TRBD1 (6 bases). The sample was PBMCs or T cells enriched from blood (not recorded which). This TCR derives from a woman aged 25 to 39 who had recovered from COVID-19. The CDR3 DNA reads as TGTGCCAGCAGCTCGGGACACGAGGCTTTTCAGCCCCAGCATTTT. The encoded protein is CASSSGHEAFQPQHF.